This T cell receptor (beta chain) is drawn from a study of cytomegalovirus exposure and HLA in healthy donors. Study results and caveats: The study dropped some indistinguishable V segments, TRBV6-2 and TRBV6-3 among them. A later analysis showed TCR association rates differing by HLA locus, peaking at DRB1 and lowest at HLA-C.

In the PCR, 60 Vbeta and 13 Jbeta primers were used. Sequencing was performed with immunoSEQ multiplex PCR; in TCRdb, only in-frame clones are kept and a portion is missing. The data show about 140,000 clones, roughly a tenth seen once. This CDR3 comprises 14 residues. The germline V and J ends were trimmed by 4 bases and 1 base, with 11 bases remaining between them. Germline values: CDR1 MNHNS, CDR2 SASEGT. This clone was seen a few times. Its specificity is unknown. The sequencing sample was made of PBMCs. The chain combines TRBV6-1 with TRBJ2-7, with no clear D. The TCR sequence derives from a male donor in good health and CMV-seronegative. The CDR3, as DNA: TGTGCCAGCAGTGCCGTCGAGAGGTCCTACGAGCAGTACTTC. It translates to CASSAVERSYEQYF.